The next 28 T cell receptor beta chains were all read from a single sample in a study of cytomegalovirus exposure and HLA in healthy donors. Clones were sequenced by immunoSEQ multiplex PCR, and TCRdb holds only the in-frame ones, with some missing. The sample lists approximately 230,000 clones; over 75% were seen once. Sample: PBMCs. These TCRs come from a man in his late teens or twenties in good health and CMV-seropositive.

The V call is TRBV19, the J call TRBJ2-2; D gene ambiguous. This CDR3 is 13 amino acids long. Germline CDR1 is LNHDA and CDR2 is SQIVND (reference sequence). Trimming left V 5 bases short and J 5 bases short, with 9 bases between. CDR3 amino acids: CASSFRRTGELFF. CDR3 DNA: TGTGCCAGTAGTTTCCGGCGGACCGGGGAGCTGTTTTTT.

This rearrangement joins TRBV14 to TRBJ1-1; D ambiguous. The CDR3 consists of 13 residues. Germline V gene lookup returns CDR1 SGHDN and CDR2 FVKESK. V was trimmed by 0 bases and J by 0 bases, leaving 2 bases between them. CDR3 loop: CASSQDLNTEAFF. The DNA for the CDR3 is TGTGCCAGCAGCCAAGATTTGAACACTGAAGCTTTCTTT.

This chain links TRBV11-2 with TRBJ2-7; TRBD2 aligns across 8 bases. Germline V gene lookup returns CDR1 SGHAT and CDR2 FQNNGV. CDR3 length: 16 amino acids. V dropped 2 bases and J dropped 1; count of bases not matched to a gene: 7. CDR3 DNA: TGTGCCAGCAGCTTAAGGCTAGCGGGCGATTCCTACGAGCAGTACTTC. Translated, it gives CASSLRLAGDSYEQYF. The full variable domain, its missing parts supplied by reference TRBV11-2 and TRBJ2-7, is EAGVAQSPRYKIIEKRQSVAFWCNPISGHATLYWYQQILGQGPKLLIQFQNNGVVDDSQLPKDRFSAERLKGVDSTLKIQPAKLEDSAVYLCASSLRLAGDSYEQYFGPGTRLTVT.

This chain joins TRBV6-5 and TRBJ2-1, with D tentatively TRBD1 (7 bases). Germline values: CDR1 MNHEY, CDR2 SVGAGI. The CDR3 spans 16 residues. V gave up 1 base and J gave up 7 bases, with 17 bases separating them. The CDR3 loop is CASSYLGRGARNEQFF. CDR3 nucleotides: TGTGCCAGCAGTTACTTGGGCAGGGGGGCAAGGAATGAGCAGTTCTTC.

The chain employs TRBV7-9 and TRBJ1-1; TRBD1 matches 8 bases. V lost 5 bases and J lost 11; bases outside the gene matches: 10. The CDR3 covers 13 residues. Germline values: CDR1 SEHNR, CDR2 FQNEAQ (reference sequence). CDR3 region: CASSPSGGDGAFF. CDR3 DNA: TGTGCCAGCAGCCCATCAGGGGGCGATGGGGCTTTCTTT.

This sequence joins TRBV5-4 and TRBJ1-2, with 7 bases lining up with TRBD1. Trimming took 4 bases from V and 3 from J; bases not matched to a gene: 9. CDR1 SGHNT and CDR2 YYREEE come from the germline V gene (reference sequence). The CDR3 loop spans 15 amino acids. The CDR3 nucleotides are TGTGCCAGCAGCCACACTGGACAGGAGTACTATGGCTACACCTTC. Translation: CASSHTGQEYYGYTF.

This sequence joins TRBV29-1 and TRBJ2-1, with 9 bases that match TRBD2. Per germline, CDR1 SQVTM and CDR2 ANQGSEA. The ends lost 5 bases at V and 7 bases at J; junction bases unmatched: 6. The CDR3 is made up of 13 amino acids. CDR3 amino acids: CSVQAGGRNEQFF. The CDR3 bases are TGCAGCGTTCAAGCGGGAGGCCGTAATGAGCAGTTCTTC.

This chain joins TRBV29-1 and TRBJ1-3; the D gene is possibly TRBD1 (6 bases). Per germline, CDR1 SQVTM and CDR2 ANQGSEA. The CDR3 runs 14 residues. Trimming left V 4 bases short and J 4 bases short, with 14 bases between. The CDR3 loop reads CSVGGPAAGNTIYF. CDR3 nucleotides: TGCAGCGTTGGGGGGCCCGCGGCCGGAAACACCATATATTTT.

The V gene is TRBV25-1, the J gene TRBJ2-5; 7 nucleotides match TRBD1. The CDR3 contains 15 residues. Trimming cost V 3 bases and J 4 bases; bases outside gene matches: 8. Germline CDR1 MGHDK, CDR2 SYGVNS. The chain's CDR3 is CASSDNRGLRETQYF. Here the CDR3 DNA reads TGTGCCAGCAGTGATAACAGGGGTTTGCGAGAGACCCAGTACTTC. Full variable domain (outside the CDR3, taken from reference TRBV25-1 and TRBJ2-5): EADIYQTPRYLVIGTGKKITLECSQTMGHDKMYWYQQDPGMELHLIHYSYGVNSTEKGDLSSESTVSRIRTEHFPLTLESARPSHTSQYLCASSDNRGLRETQYFGPGTRLLVL.

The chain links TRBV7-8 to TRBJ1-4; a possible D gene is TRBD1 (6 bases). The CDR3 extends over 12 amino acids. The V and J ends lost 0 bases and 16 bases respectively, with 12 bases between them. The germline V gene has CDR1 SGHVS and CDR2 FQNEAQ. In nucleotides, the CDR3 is TGTGCCAGCAGCTTAGCCAACGCGGGACAGTTTTTT. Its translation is CASSLANAGQFF.

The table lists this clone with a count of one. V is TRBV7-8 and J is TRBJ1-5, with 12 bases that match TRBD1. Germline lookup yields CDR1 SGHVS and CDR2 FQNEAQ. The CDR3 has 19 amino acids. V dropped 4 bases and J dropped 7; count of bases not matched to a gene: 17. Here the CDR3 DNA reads TGTGCCAGCAGCTGGACCCGGGACAGGGGGCGCTCGGTAGAGCAGCCCCAGCATTTT. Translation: CASSWTRDRGRSVEQPQHF.

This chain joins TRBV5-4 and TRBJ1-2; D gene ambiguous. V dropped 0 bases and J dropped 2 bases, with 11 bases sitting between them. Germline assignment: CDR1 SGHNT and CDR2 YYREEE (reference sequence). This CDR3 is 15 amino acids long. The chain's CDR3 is CASSLGVTVNYGYTF. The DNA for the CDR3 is TGTGCCAGCAGCTTGGGCGTAACAGTGAACTATGGCTACACCTTC.

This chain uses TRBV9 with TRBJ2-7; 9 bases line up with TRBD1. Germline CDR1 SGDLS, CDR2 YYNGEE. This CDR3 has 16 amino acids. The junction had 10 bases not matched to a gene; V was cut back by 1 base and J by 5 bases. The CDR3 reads CASSVLGGQGLHEQYF. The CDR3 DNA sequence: TGTGCCAGCAGCGTATTGGGGGGACAGGGTCTGCACGAGCAGTACTTC.

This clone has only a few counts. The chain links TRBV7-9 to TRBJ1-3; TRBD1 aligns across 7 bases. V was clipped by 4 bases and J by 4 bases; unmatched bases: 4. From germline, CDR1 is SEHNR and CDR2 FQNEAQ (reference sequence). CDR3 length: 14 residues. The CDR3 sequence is CASSSTGRGNTIYF. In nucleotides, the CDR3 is TGTGCCAGCAGCTCGACAGGGAGAGGAAACACCATATATTTT. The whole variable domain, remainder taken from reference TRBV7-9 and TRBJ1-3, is DTGVSQNPRHKITKRGQNVTFRCDPISEHNRLYWYRQTLGQGPEFLTYFQNEAQLEKSRLLSDRFSAERPKGSFSTLEIQRTEQGDSAMYLCASSSTGRGNTIYFGEGSWLTVV.

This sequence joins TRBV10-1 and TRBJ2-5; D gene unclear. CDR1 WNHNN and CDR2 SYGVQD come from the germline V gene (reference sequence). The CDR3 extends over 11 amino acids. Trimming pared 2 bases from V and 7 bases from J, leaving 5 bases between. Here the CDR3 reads CASSEAGTQYF. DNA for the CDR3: TGCGCCAGCAGTGAGGCCGGGACCCAGTACTTC.

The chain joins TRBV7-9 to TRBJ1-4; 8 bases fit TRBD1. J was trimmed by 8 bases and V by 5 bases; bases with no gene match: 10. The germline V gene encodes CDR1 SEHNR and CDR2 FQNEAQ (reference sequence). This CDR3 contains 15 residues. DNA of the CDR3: TGTGCCAGCAGCCCACGGGGACAGGCTAGGGAAAAACTGTTTTTT. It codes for CASSPRGQAREKLFF.

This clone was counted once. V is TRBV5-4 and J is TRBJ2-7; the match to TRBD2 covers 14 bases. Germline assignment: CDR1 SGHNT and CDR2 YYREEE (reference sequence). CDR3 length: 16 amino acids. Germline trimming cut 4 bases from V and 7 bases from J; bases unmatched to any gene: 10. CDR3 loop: CASSHGTSGRNGEQYF. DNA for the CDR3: TGTGCCAGCAGCCACGGGACTAGCGGGAGAAATGGAGAGCAGTACTTC.

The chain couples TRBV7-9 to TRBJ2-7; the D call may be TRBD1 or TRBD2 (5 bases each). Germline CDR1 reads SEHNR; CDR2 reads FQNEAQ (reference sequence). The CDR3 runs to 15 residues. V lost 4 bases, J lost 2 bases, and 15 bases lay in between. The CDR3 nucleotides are TGTGCCAGCAGCTCCCTCCGGGACGGAACCTACGAGCAGTACTTC. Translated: CASSSLRDGTYEQYF.

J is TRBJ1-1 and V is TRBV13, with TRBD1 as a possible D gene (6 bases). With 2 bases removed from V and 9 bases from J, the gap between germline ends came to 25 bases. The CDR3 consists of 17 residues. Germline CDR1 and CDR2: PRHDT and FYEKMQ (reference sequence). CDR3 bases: TGTGCCAGCAGCTTATACGCCCCCGGAGGGGGAGGGCATCAAGCTTTCTTT. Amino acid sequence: CASSLYAPGGGGHQAFF.

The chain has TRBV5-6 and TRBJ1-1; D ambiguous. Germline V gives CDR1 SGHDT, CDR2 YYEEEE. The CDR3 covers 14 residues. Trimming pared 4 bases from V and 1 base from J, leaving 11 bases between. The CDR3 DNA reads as TGTGCCAGCAGCCCACCCTCGGGGAACACTGAAGCTTTCTTT. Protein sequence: CASSPPSGNTEAFF. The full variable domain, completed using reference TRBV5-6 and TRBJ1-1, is DAGVTQSPTHLIKTRGQQVTLRCSPKSGHDTVSWYQQALGQGPQFIFQYYEEEERQRGNFPDRFSGHQFPNYSSELNVNALLLGDSALYLCASSPPSGNTEAFFGQGTRLTVV.

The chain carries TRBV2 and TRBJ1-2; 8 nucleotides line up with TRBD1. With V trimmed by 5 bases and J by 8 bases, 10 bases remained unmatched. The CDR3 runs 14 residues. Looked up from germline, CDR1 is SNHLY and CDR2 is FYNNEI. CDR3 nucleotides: TGTGCCAGCAGTCAAGTCGGACAGGGCGGCGGCTACACCTTC. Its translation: CASSQVGQGGGYTF.

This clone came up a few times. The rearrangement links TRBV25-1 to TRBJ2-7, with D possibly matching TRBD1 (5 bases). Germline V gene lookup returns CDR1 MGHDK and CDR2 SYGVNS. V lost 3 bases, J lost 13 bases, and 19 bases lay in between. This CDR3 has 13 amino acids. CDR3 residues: CASSDPLTERIYF. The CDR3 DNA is TGTGCCAGCAGTGACCCGCTGACAGAACGAATTTACTTC.

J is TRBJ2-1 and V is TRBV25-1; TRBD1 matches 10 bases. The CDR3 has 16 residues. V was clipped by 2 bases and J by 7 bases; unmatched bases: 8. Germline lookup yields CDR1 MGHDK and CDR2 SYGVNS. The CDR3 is CASSEIRQGAGNEQFF. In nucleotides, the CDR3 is TGTGCCAGCAGTGAAATACGACAGGGGGCTGGGAATGAGCAGTTCTTC.

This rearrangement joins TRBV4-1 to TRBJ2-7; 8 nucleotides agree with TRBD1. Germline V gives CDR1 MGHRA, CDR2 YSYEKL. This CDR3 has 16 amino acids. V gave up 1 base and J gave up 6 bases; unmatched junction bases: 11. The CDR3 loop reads CASSQGYRTGTSEQYF. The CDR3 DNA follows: TGCGCCAGCAGCCAAGGGTATCGGACAGGGACATCCGAGCAGTACTTC.

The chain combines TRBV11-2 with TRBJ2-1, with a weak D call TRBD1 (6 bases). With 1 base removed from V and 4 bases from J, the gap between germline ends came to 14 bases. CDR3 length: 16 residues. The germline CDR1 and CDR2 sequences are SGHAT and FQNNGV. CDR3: CASSLVGDTGYNEQFF. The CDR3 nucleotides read TGTGCCAGCAGCTTAGTCGGGGACACGGGGTACAATGAGCAGTTCTTC.

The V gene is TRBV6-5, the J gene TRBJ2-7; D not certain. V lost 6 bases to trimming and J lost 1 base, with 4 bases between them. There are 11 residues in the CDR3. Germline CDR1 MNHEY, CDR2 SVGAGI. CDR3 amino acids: CASSHSYEQYF. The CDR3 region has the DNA TGTGCCAGCAGCCATTCCTACGAGCAGTACTTC.

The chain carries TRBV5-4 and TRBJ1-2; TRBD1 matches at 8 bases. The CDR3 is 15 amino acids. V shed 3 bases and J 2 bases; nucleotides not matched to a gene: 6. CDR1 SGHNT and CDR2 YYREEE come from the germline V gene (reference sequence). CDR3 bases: TGTGCCAGCAGCTCCCCCGGACAGGGCAACTATGGCTACACCTTC. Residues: CASSSPGQGNYGYTF.

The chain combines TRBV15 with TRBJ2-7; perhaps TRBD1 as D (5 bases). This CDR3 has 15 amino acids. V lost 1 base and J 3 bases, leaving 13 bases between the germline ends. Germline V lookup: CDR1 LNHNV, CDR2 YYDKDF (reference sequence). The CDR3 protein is CATSRGPSGIYEQYF. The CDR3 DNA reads TGTGCCACCAGCAGAGGGCCCTCAGGGATCTACGAGCAGTACTTC.